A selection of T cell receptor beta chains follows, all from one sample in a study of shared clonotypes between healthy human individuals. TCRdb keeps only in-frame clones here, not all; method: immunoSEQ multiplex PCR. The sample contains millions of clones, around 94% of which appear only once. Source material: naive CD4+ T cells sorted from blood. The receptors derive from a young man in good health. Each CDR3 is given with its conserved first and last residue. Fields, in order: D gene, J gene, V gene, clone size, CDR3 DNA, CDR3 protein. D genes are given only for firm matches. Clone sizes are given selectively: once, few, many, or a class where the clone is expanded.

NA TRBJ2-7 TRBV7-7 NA TGTGCTAGCAGCTTAGGGGACGGGGGATCCTACGAGCAGTACTTC CASSLGDGGSYEQYF
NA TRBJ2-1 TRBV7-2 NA TGTGCCAGCAGCTTAGCCGATATGGGGATAGCCCCTGAGCAGTTCTTC CASSLADMGIAPEQFF
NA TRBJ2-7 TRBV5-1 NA TGCGCCAGCAGCCCCCGGGACGGCCTCTACGAGCAGTACTTC CASSPRDGLYEQYF
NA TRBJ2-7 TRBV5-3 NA TGTGCCAGAAGCTGTCCTAAAATTACGGGACGGGGCTACGAGCAGTACTTC CARSCPKITGRGYEQYF
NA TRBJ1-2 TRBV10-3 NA TGTGCCATCAGTGTAAACAGGGTCCATGGCCACACCTTC CAISVNRVHGHTF
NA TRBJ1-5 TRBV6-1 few TGTGCCAGCGCTCGCGATTCTGTCAATCAGCCCCAGCATTTT CASARDSVNQPQHF
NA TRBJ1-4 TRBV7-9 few TGTGCCAGCAGCTTTCCTAATGAAAAACTGTTTTTT CASSFPNEKLFF
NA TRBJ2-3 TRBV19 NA TGTGCCAGCCAAGGGAGGACAGATACGCAGTATTTT CASQGRTDTQYF
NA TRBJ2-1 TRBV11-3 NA TGTGCCAGCAGCTTAGACCATGAGCAGTTCTTC CASSLDHEQFF
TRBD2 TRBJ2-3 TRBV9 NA TGTGCCAGCAGCGCTAGCGGGGGAGTCACAGATACGCAGTATTTT CASSASGGVTDTQYF
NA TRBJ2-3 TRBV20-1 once TGCAGTGCTAGAGGACAGAGTCTGTATTTT CSARGQSLYF
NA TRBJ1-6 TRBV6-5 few TGTGCCAGCAGTCAGGGGAATAATTCACCCCTCCACTTT CASSQGNNSPLHF
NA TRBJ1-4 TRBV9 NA TGTGCCAGCAGCCCAGGGCAGGGCTCAACTAATGAAAAACTGTTTTTT CASSPGQGSTNEKLFF
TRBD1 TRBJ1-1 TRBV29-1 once TGCAGCGTTTTACTGACAGGGCGGGACACTGAAGCTTTCTTT CSVLLTGRDTEAFF
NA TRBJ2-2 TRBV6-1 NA TGTGCCAGCATTAACCTAGCGTCGAACACCGGGGAGCTGTTTTTT CASINLASNTGELFF
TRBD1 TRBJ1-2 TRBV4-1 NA TGCGCCAGCAGCCAAGTCGGGACAGTCACTAACTATGGCTACACCTTC CASSQVGTVTNYGYTF
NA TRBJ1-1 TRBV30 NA TGTGCCTGGGGCTCAGGGTTAGGTACTGAAGCTTTCTTT CAWGSGLGTEAFF
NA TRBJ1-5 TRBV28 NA TGTGCCAGCAGACAGACAAGGGCTAATCAGCCCCAGCATTTT CASRQTRANQPQHF
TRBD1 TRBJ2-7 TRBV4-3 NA TGCGCCAGCAGCCAAGATGGGGGACAGGCCCCCTACGAGCAGTACTTC CASSQDGGQAPYEQYF
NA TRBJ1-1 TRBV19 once TGTGCCAGTAGTTTCGGAGGGGGGCTGAACACTGAAGCTTTCTTT CASSFGGGLNTEAFF
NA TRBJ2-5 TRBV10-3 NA TGTGCCATCAGTGCCAGCGGAGCCCAAGAGACCCAGTACTTC CAISASGAQETQYF
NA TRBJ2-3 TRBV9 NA TGTGCCAGCAGCGTAGTCGGATATGACACAGATACGCAGTATTTT CASSVVGYDTDTQYF
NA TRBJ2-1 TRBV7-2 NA TGTGCCAGCAGAAGAGGGACGAATGAGCAGTTCTTC CASRRGTNEQFF
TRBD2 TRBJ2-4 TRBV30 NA TGTGCCTGGAGTGTTGAGGGGCTAGCGGGCGCACAAGCCAAAAACATTCAGTACTTC CAWSVEGLAGAQAKNIQYF
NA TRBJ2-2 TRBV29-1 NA TGCAGCGCCCTGTCTGGGGGTAGAATCTCCGGGGAGCTGTTTTTT CSALSGGRISGELFF
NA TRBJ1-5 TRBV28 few TGTGCCAGCAGTCTCCCCGAAAGGAGTCAGCCCCAGCATTTT CASSLPERSQPQHF
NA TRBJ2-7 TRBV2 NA TGTGCCAGTGGGGAAGGGCCTAGTGCTCATATGCACTTC CASGEGPSAHMHF
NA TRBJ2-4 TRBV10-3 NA TGTGCCATCATGGATGGGGCCAAAAACATTCAGTACTTC CAIMDGAKNIQYF
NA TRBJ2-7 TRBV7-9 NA TGTGCCAGCAGCTTATCACTAGAGTCGGGAGAGCAGTACTTC CASSLSLESGEQYF
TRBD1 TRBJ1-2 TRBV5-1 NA TGCGCCAGCAGCCTAAGACAGGGAAGGGGGGTAGAAGGCTACACCTTC CASSLRQGRGVEGYTF
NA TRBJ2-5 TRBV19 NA TGTGCCAGTAGTATTAGGGCAGGCCGGGAGACCCAGTACTTC CASSIRAGRETQYF
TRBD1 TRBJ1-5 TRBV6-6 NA TGTGCCAGCAACAACAGGGGGGGATATAGCAATCAGCCCCAGCATTTT CASNNRGGYSNQPQHF
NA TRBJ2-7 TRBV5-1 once TGCGCCAGCAGCTTGGCACAGGGTGTGCTCTACGAGCAGTACTTC CASSLAQGVLYEQYF
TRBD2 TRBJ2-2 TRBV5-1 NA TGCGCCAGCAGCCCCGGGACTAGGGTGAACACCGGGGAGCTGTTTTTT CASSPGTRVNTGELFF
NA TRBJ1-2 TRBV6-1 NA TGTGCCAGCGCCCCAATATGGGACTATGGCTACACCTTC CASAPIWDYGYTF
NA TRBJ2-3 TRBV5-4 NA TGTGCCAGCAGCTTAGACCGTCTAATCACAGATACGCAGTATTTT CASSLDRLITDTQYF
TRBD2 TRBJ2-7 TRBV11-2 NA TGTGCCAGCAGCTCGGGACTAATCTACGAGCAGTACTTC CASSSGLIYEQYF
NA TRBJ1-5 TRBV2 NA TGTGCCAGCACTGGAAAGGCGCGTTTTCAGCCCCAGCATTTT CASTGKARFQPQHF
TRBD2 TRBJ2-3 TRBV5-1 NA TGCGCCAGCAGCTCAACCGGGACTAGCGGGAGAGATACGCAGTATTTT CASSSTGTSGRDTQYF
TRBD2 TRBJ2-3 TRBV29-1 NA TGCAGCGTTGAATTTGGGCCGGGACTAGCGGGAGGGTCCACGAATACGCAGTATTTT CSVEFGPGLAGGSTNTQYF
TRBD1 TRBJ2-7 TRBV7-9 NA TGTGCCAGCAGCCCAGCCCCGGGACAGGACTCCTACGAGCAGTACTTC CASSPAPGQDSYEQYF
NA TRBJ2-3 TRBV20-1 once TGCAGTGCGACGGCAGATACGCAGTATTTT CSATADTQYF
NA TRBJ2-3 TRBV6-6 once TGTGCCAGCAGTCGCGACAACACAGATACGCAGTATTTT CASSRDNTDTQYF
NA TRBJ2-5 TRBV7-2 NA TGTGCCAGCAGCGGGAATGTGATGGAGACCCAGTACTTC CASSGNVMETQYF
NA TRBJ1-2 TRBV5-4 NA TGTGCCAGCAGCTCGGGGGCGGACGGATTTGGTGGCGGCTACACCTTC CASSSGADGFGGGYTF
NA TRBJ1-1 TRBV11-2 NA TGTGCCAGCAGCTTGGACGGCAGTAGCACTGAAGCTTTCTTT CASSLDGSSTEAFF
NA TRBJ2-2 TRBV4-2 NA TGTGCCAGCAGCCAACCCGCCGGGGAGCTGTTTTTT CASSQPAGELFF
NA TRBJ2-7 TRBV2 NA TGTGCCAGCAGTGAATTGGCAGGCCCTAACGAGCAGTACTTC CASSELAGPNEQYF
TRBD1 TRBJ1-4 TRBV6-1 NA TGTGCCAGCCAAAGCAGGGGGCGCATTGGTGAAAAACTGTTTTTT CASQSRGRIGEKLFF
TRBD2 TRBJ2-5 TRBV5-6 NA TGTGCCAGCAGCTTGGCCGGGACTACCCAAGAGACCCAGTACTTC CASSLAGTTQETQYF
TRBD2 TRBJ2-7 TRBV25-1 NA TGTGCCAGCAGTGGGGGGGTTGAGAAGGGAGGGTACGAGCAGTACTTC CASSGGVEKGGYEQYF
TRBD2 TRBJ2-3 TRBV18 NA TGTGCCAGCTCACCACCGGTTGCGGGAGGCCCAGATACGCAGTATTTT CASSPPVAGGPDTQYF
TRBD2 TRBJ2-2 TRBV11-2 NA TGTGCCAGCAGCTTAGGGCTGACTAGCGGGGGCCGGGAGCTGTTTTTT CASSLGLTSGGRELFF
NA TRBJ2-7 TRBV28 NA TGTGCCAGCAGTTTACAGGCCTACGAGCAGTACTTC CASSLQAYEQYF
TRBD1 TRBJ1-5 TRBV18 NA TGTGCCAGCTCACCCGGAGGACAGGGAAGCAATCAGCCCCAGCATTTT CASSPGGQGSNQPQHF
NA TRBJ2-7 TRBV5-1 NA TGCGCCAGCAGCGCATGGGAGCAGTACTTC CASSAWEQYF
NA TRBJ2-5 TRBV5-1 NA TGCGCCAGCATCTACGGGGAGACCCAGTACTTC CASIYGETQYF
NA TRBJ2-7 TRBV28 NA TGTGCCAGCACCGTTGAGGTCGGGATTTTCTACGAGCAGTACTTC CASTVEVGIFYEQYF
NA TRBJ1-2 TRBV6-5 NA TGTGCCAGCAGTAACAGCTATGGCTACACCTTC CASSNSYGYTF